The 4 T cell receptor beta chains in this list originate from one sample, sequenced in a study of T cell responses to AZD1222 COVID-19 vaccine. The repertoire was sequenced with immunoSEQ multiplex PCR; TCRdb's copy has only in-frame clones and lacks some. The data contain around 99,000 clones, about 90% of them singletons. Sequencing used peripheral blood, obtained on day 0 of AZD1222 vaccination. The receptors originated from an adult in good health.

The CDR3 nucleotides are TGTGCTAGTGGCCACCGGACAGGACCCTACGAGCAGTACTTC. Translating gives CASGHRTGPYEQYF. The rearrangement uses TRBV12-5 and TRBJ2-7; 7 bases align to TRBD1. The CDR3 extends over 14 amino acids. J lost 2 bases, V lost 6 bases, and 7 bases had no gene match. CDR1 and CDR2 from the germline V gene are LGHNT and FRNRAP. Together with reference TRBV12-5 and TRBJ2-7, the CDR3 gives the full variable domain: DARVTQTPRHKVTEMGQEVTMRCQPILGHNTVFWYRQTMMQGLELLAYFRNRAPLDDSGMPKDRFSAEMPDATLATLKIQPSEPRDSAVYFCASGHRTGPYEQYFGPGTRLTVT.

V and J are TRBV11-2 and TRBJ2-5; D possibly corresponds to TRBD1 (5 bases). Trimming cost V 1 base and J 5 bases, with 14 bases left between them. CDR1 and CDR2 from the germline V gene are SGHAT and FQNNGV. The CDR3 loop spans 15 amino acids. CDR3 nucleotide sequence: TGTGCCAGCAGCTTAGCCAGGGCAGTAGGGGAGACCCAGTACTTC. It translates to CASSLARAVGETQYF.

This clone was seen just once. The rearrangement links TRBV7-2 to TRBJ1-6; no clear D. Trimming removed 1 base from V and 7 bases from J, with 11 bases in between. Germline V CDR1 and CDR2: SGHTA, FQGNSA. The CDR3 runs to 15 residues. The chain's CDR3 is CASSLEVFTNSPLHF. DNA for the CDR3: TGTGCCAGCAGCTTAGAGGTTTTTACGAATTCACCCCTCCACTTT.

The chain employs TRBV6-2 or TRBV6-3 and TRBJ1-2, with D unclear. The CDR3 has 10 residues. Looked up from germline, CDR1 is MNHEY and CDR2 is SVGEGT. V lost 5 bases, J lost 7 bases, and 5 bases lay in between. This chain's CDR3 is CASSRPGYTF. As DNA, the CDR3 is TGTGCCAGCAGTCGCCCTGGCTACACCTTC.